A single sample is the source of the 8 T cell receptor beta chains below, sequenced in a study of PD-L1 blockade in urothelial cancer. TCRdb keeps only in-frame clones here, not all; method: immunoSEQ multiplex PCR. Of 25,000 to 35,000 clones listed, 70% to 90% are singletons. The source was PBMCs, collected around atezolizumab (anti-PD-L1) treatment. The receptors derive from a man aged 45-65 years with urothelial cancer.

The CDR3 protein is CASSLLSHSYEQYF. For the CDR3, the DNA is TGCGCCAGCAGCTTGTTATCACACTCCTACGAGCAGTACTTC. This chain links TRBV5-1 with TRBJ2-7; D remains unclear. V lost 1 base and J 0 bases, leaving 8 bases between the germline ends. CDR3 length: 14 residues. CDR1 and CDR2 from the germline V gene are SGHRS and YFSETQ.

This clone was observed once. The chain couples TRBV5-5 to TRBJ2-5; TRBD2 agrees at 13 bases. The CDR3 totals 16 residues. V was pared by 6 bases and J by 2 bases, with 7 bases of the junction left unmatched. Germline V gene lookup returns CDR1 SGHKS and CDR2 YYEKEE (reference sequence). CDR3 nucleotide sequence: TGTGCCAGCACCCCGTGGACTAGCGGGGGACAAGAGACCCAGTACTTC. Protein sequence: CASTPWTSGGQETQYF.

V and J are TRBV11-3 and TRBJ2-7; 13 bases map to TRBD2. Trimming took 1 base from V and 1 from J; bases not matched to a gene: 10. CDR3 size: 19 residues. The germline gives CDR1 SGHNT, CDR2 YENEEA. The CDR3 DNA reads TGTGCCAGCAGCTTAGTTCGAACTAGCGGGGGGGATTATTCCTACGAGCAGTACTTC. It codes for CASSLVRTSGGDYSYEQYF.

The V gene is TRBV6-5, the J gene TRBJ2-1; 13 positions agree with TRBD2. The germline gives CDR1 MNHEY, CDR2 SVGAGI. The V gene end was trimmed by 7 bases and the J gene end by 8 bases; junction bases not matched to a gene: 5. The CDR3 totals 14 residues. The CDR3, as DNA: TGTGCCAGCACGGGACTAGCGGGAACGGATGAGCAGTTCTTC. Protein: CASTGLAGTDEQFF.

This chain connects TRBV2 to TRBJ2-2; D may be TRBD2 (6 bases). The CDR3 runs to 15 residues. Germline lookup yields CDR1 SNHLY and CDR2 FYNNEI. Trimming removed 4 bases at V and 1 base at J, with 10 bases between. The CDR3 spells CASSGDGGNTGELFF. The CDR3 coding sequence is TGTGCCAGCAGTGGCGACGGGGGGAACACCGGGGAGCTGTTTTTT.

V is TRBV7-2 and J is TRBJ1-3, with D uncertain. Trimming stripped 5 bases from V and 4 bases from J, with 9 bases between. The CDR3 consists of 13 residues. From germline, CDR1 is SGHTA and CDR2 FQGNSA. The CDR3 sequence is CASSERWGNTIYF. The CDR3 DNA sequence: TGTGCCAGCAGCGAGCGCTGGGGAAACACCATATATTTT.

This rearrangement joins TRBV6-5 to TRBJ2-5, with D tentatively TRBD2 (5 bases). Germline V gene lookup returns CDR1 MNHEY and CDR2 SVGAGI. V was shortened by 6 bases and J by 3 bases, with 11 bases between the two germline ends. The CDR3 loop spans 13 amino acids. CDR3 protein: CASRPAGKETQYF. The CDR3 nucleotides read TGTGCCAGCAGACCCGCGGGTAAAGAGACCCAGTACTTC.

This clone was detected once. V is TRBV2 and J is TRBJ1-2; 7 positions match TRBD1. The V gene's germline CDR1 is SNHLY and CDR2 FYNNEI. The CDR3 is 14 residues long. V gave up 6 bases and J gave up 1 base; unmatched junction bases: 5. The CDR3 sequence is CASSAGQYNYGYTF. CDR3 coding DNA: TGTGCCAGCAGCGCGGGACAGTATAACTATGGCTACACCTTC.